This T cell receptor (beta chain) was sequenced during a study of early T cells in non-severe SARS-CoV-2 infection. Study information: Sequenced bulk RNA came from whole blood that was unsorted, and chains were unpaired.

This clonotype was counted only a few times. Its matching antigen is unknown. Overall study results and limits: Private and CD4 specificities were missed by VDJdb matching, skewed to anti-spike CD8.

CDR1 SGHKS and CDR2 YYEKEE come from the germline V gene (reference sequence). The V and J ends lost 3 bases and 8 bases, in that order; junction bases with no gene match: 11. The CDR3 is 15 residues long. Tagging with unique molecular identifiers was applied to individual cDNA molecules. TCRdb independently ran MiXCR on the 5' RACE reads; one entry per CDR3 protein. Here the sample spans roughly 35,000 distinct CDR3 sequences, over 6.5% being singletons. The receptor was isolated from an adult who was a healthcare worker with PCR-confirmed SARS-CoV-2 infection or an uninfected control (not recorded which). Sequenced: whole blood. The chain has TRBV5-5 and TRBJ1-1; TRBD1 aligns across 9 bases. The CDR3 is CASSYFPGQGKEAFF. DNA for the CDR3: TGTGCCAGCAGCTACTTCCCGGGACAGGGAAAAGAAGCTTTCTTT.